Following are 17 T cell receptor beta chains from one sample sequenced in a study of T cell repertoires in ileal Crohn's disease. As for time point: neoterminal ileum biopsy at postoperative endoscopy, about 6 months after surgery. Sequencing was performed with immunoSEQ multiplex PCR; in TCRdb, only in-frame clones are kept and a portion is missing. Of 15,000 to 20,000 clones in the sample, 60% to 75% are singletons; the top ten hold over 3.5%. The sequenced sample was ileal tissue. The receptor set was obtained from an adult with Crohn's disease.

This clone has just a few counts. The rearrangement joins TRBV4-2 to TRBJ2-7; D uncertain. Germline lookup yields CDR1 LGHNA and CDR2 YNFKEQ. The CDR3 runs 15 residues. V gave up 3 bases and J gave up 1 base, with 13 bases separating them. The CDR3 DNA reads as TGTGCCAGCAGCCAGAGTGTTTCGCGTTCCTACGAGCAGTACTTC. This codes for CASSQSVSRSYEQYF.

The CDR3 DNA reads as TGTGCCAGCAAACGGTCAATGAACACTGAAGCTTTCTTT. Residues: CASKRSMNTEAFF. This chain connects TRBV6-5 to TRBJ1-1, with D uncertain. There are 13 residues in the CDR3. V was cut by 7 bases and J by 0 bases, with 9 bases left in between. Germline CDR1 reads MNHEY; CDR2 reads SVGAGI.

V and J are TRBV27 and TRBJ2-7, with TRBD2 matching over 10 bases. With 6 bases clipped from V and 4 bases from J, the junction kept 6 bases outside the gene matches. Per the germline V gene, CDR1 is MNHEY and CDR2 is SMNVEV (reference sequence). The length of the CDR3 is 14 residues. This CDR3 reads CASRELAGAYEQYF. In nucleotides, the CDR3 is TGTGCCAGCAGGGAGCTAGCGGGAGCATACGAGCAGTACTTC.

This chain uses TRBV19 with TRBJ1-5; TRBD1 is a possible D gene (5 bases). CDR1 is LNHDA, CDR2 SQIVND, per germline (reference sequence). V lost 7 bases and J lost 4, with 11 bases in between. The CDR3 runs 13 residues. CDR3 protein: CASNLGPNQPQHF. CDR3 DNA sequence: TGTGCCAGTAATCTGGGGCCGAATCAGCCCCAGCATTTT.

The chain is built from TRBV29-1 and TRBJ1-4; D might be TRBD1 (6 bases). Germline CDR1 SQVTM, CDR2 ANQGSEA. The CDR3 spans 14 residues. The V and J ends lost 5 bases and 4 bases respectively, with 14 bases between them. CDR3 nucleotides: TGCAGCGTTTCGACCAGGGGCGATAATGAAAAACTGTTTTTT. It specifies CSVSTRGDNEKLFF.

The rearrangement uses TRBV5-1 and TRBJ2-3; D remains ambiguous. The germline V gene encodes CDR1 SGHRS and CDR2 YFSETQ. V was cut by 4 bases and J by 1 base, with 10 bases left in between. The CDR3 sequence is 14 residues long. The CDR3 sequence: CASSAVGGTDTQYF. Here the CDR3 DNA reads TGCGCCAGCAGCGCAGTTGGAGGCACAGATACGCAGTATTTT.

In nucleotides, the CDR3 is TGTGCCTGGAGGGAAAGGACAGGGTTGAGTAGAGGGCAGTACTTC. This encodes CAWRERTGLSRGQYF. The chain couples TRBV30 to TRBJ2-7; TRBD1 aligns across 8 bases. The CDR3 extends over 15 amino acids. With V trimmed by 3 bases and J by 9 bases, 16 bases remained unmatched. Germline V gives CDR1 GTSNPN, CDR2 SVGIG (reference sequence).

The gene calls are TRBV18 and TRBJ1-5; tentatively, D is TRBD1 (5 bases). With 3 bases removed from V and 3 bases from J, the gap between germline ends came to 9 bases. Per the germline V gene, CDR1 is KGHSH and CDR2 is LQKENI. This CDR3 is 14 amino acids long. The CDR3: CASSPLTANQPQHF. CDR3 sequence (DNA): TGTGCCAGCTCACCTCTGACAGCCAATCAGCCCCAGCATTTT. The full variable domain, its missing parts supplied by reference TRBV18 and TRBJ1-5, is NAGVMQNPRHLVRRRGQEARLRCSPMKGHSHVYWYRQLPEEGLKFMVYLQKENIIDESGMPKERFSAEFPKEGPSILRIQQVVRGDSAAYFCASSPLTANQPQHFGDGTRLSIL.

This clone came up once. The chain links TRBV18 to TRBJ2-2, with a tentative D call TRBD1 (5 bases). The V gene's germline CDR1 is KGHSH and CDR2 LQKENI. The length of the CDR3 is 19 residues. V lost 1 base and J lost 4, with 22 bases in between. The CDR3 spells CASSPRRDGQGDSTGELFF. Here the CDR3 DNA reads TGTGCCAGCTCACCACGTAGAGATGGCCAAGGGGATAGCACCGGGGAGCTGTTTTTT.

This sequence joins TRBV6-5 and TRBJ2-1; TRBD2 aligns across 12 bases. Germline trimming cut 0 bases from V and 6 bases from J; bases unmatched to any gene: 3. Germline-derived CDR1 and CDR2 are MNHEY and SVGAGI. The CDR3 covers 16 residues. The CDR3 protein is CASSYSGLAGINEQFF. CDR3 sequence (DNA): TGTGCCAGCAGTTACTCAGGACTAGCGGGAATCAATGAGCAGTTCTTC.

V usage is TRBV25-1 and J usage is TRBJ1-1; TRBD1 might be the D (5 bases). The germline V gene has CDR1 MGHDK and CDR2 SYGVNS. The CDR3 consists of 12 residues. V was pared by 4 bases and J by 4 bases, with 7 bases between. CDR3 loop: CASSVGVTEAFF. The CDR3 nucleotides read TGTGCCAGCAGTGTAGGGGTCACTGAAGCTTTCTTT.

J is TRBJ2-1 and V is TRBV7-6; 7 positions match TRBD2. The CDR3 spans 14 residues. CDR1 is SGHVS and CDR2 is FNYEAQ in the germline V gene. J gave up 5 bases and V 5 bases, and 6 bases lay outside the gene matches. The CDR3 loop reads CASSPVGGNNEQFF. CDR3 sequence (DNA): TGTGCCAGCAGCCCTGTGGGGGGGAACAATGAGCAGTTCTTC.

This chain links TRBV7-4 with TRBJ1-5; 7 bases align to TRBD1. The V gene end was trimmed by 3 bases and the J gene end by 0 bases; junction bases not matched to a gene: 11. There are 18 residues in the CDR3. Germline V gene data show CDR1 as SGHVT and CDR2 as SQSDAQ. The DNA of the CDR3 is TGTGCCAGCAGCTTTGACAGGGAAAACATCAATAGCAATCAGCCCCAGCATTTT. Its translation is CASSFDRENINSNQPQHF. The full variable domain, rest sourced from reference TRBV7-4 and TRBJ1-5, is GAGVSQSPRYKVAKRGRDVALRCDSISGHVTLYWYRQTLGQGSEVLTYSQSDAQRDKSGRPSGRFSAERPERSVSTLKIQRTEQGDSAVYLCASSFDRENINSNQPQHFGDGTRLSIL.

The gene calls are TRBV4-1 and TRBJ2-1, with 8 positions matching TRBD2. Trimming removed 0 bases from V and 7 bases from J; junction bases left unmatched: 8. The CDR3 covers 16 residues. Germline assignment: CDR1 MGHRA and CDR2 YSYEKL. DNA for the CDR3: TGCGCCAGCAGCCAAGATTTTACGGGGGGGAAGAATGAGCAGTTCTTC. Amino acids: CASSQDFTGGKNEQFF.

This clone was counted only a few times. The V gene is TRBV18, the J gene TRBJ1-1; 10 bases fit TRBD1. The CDR3 runs 18 residues. Trimming cost V 3 bases and J 3 bases; bases outside gene matches: 13. In germline, CDR1 is KGHSH, CDR2 LQKENI. CDR3 sequence (DNA): TGTGCCAGCTCACCCTACGGACAGGGGGGGGTTCCTGACACTGAAGCTTTCTTT. Its translation is CASSPYGQGGVPDTEAFF.

This chain links TRBV7-8 with TRBJ2-1, with 9 nucleotides matching TRBD2. Trimming removed 1 base from V and 4 bases from J; junction bases left unmatched: 5. CDR1 and CDR2 (germline): SGHVS, FQNEAQ. This CDR3 region has 16 residues. This CDR3 reads CASSLVLAGIYNEQFF. The CDR3 coding sequence is TGTGCCAGCAGCTTAGTCCTAGCGGGGATTTACAATGAGCAGTTCTTC.

The V gene is TRBV18, the J gene TRBJ1-1; D might be TRBD1 (5 bases). The ends were cut back, 6 bases at V and 4 bases at J, with 12 bases in the middle. CDR1 is KGHSH and CDR2 is LQKENI in the germline V gene. The CDR3 extends over 13 amino acids. The CDR3 DNA is TGTGCCAGCTCCCCGGGGGGACCCACTGAAGCTTTCTTT. This encodes CASSPGGPTEAFF.